Included here is one TCR beta chain sequence, with context. From germline, CDR1 is GTSNPN and CDR2 SVGIG (reference sequence). V lost 3 bases and J 4 bases, leaving 12 bases between the germline ends. CDR3 size: 14 residues. The data were taken from a study of cytomegalovirus exposure and HLA in healthy donors. Clones were read by immunoSEQ multiplex PCR, and TCRdb kept only the in-frame ones, dropping some. The repertoire holds about 330,000 clones, with about nine tenths as singletons. The chain carries TRBV30 and TRBJ2-2, with D possibly matching TRBD1 (6 bases). The sequencing sample was made of PBMCs. The receptor was isolated from a woman between 18 and 29 years old in good health and CMV-seronegative. The CDR3: CAWRNGGGTGELFF. The CDR3 nucleotides are TGTGCCTGGAGAAATGGGGGCGGCACCGGGGAGCTGTTTTTT.